These T cell receptor beta chains were read from a single sample in a study of blood T cell repertoires in COVID-19. The assay was immunoSEQ multiplex PCR, and TCRdb's table has in-frame clones only and misses some. The repertoire holds approximately 160,000 clones, under 90% seen once, with under 9.5% in the top ten. Specimen: PBMCs or T cells enriched from blood (not recorded which). The origin of the receptors is a man in his fifties who had recovered from COVID-19. Each CDR3 is given with its conserved first and last residue. The D gene is left open where the match is weak. Not all rows give a size; the values are once, few, many and, for expanded clones, a class.

cdr3_nt: TGTGCCAGCAGCTGGGACAGGGGAGGCAATGAGCAGTTCTTC
cdr3_aa: CASSWDRGGNEQFF
j_call: TRBJ2-1
clone_size: NA
cdr3_length: 14
v_call: TRBV5-4
d_call: TRBD1

cdr3_nt: TGTGCCAGCAGCTTAGCGGGACAGGGGGCATACGAGCAGTACTTC
cdr3_aa: CASSLAGQGAYEQYF
j_call: TRBJ2-7
clone_size: NA
cdr3_length: 15
v_call: TRBV7-6
d_call: TRBD1

cdr3_nt: TGTGCCAGCAGCTCCCAAGGAGGCGTCAGTGGAAACACCATATATTTT
cdr3_aa: CASSSQGGVSGNTIYF
j_call: TRBJ1-3
clone_size: NA
cdr3_length: 16
v_call: TRBV11-2
d_call: NA

cdr3_nt: TGTGCCTGGAGTGTTCAAGGGGGAGATGGCTACACCTTC
cdr3_aa: CAWSVQGGDGYTF
j_call: TRBJ1-2
clone_size: NA
cdr3_length: 13
v_call: TRBV30
d_call: NA

cdr3_nt: TGTGCCAGCTCACCACAGGGGGTAGGTTCACCCCTCCACTTT
cdr3_aa: CASSPQGVGSPLHF
j_call: TRBJ1-6
clone_size: NA
cdr3_length: 14
v_call: TRBV18
d_call: NA

cdr3_nt: TGTGCCAGTAGTAAACAGGCCTCTCGCAATCAGCCCCAGCATTTT
cdr3_aa: CASSKQASRNQPQHF
j_call: TRBJ1-5
clone_size: NA
cdr3_length: 15
v_call: TRBV19
d_call: NA

cdr3_nt: TGTGCCAGCAGCTTATTGGCTAGCGTACCTCAAGAGACCCAGTACTTC
cdr3_aa: CASSLLASVPQETQYF
j_call: TRBJ2-5
clone_size: NA
cdr3_length: 16
v_call: TRBV7-2
d_call: NA

cdr3_nt: TGTGCCAGCAGGAGCCTAGACGGGAATAACTATGGCTACACCTTC
cdr3_aa: CASRSLDGNNYGYTF
j_call: TRBJ1-2
clone_size: NA
cdr3_length: 15
v_call: TRBV6-4
d_call: NA

cdr3_nt: TGTGCCAGCAGTTTCAGGTGGCAGGCGGAAGCTTTCTTT
cdr3_aa: CASSFRWQAEAFF
j_call: TRBJ1-1
clone_size: NA
cdr3_length: 13
v_call: TRBV12-3/TRBV12-4
d_call: NA

cdr3_nt: TGTGCCAGCAGCCAATTTGCCAGGGTGAATGGCTACACCTTC
cdr3_aa: CASSQFARVNGYTF
j_call: TRBJ1-2
clone_size: NA
cdr3_length: 14
v_call: TRBV3-1/TRBV3-2
d_call: NA

cdr3_nt: TGCGCCAGCAGCCAGAGCAGCGGGAGAAGCACAGATACGCAGTATTTT
cdr3_aa: CASSQSSGRSTDTQYF
j_call: TRBJ2-3
clone_size: NA
cdr3_length: 16
v_call: TRBV4-3
d_call: TRBD2

cdr3_nt: TGTGCCAGCAGCCTGACTTTAACAGGGAACACTGAAGCTTTCTTT
cdr3_aa: CASSLTLTGNTEAFF
j_call: TRBJ1-1
clone_size: NA
cdr3_length: 15
v_call: TRBV6-5
d_call: NA

cdr3_nt: TGCAGCGTAAAGACAGGGGTGAACACCGGGGAGCTGTTTTTT
cdr3_aa: CSVKTGVNTGELFF
j_call: TRBJ2-2
clone_size: NA
cdr3_length: 14
v_call: TRBV29-1
d_call: TRBD1

cdr3_nt: TGTGCCAGCAGCGAGGGAGATTTAAGAAATCAGCCCCAGCATTTT
cdr3_aa: CASSEGDLRNQPQHF
j_call: TRBJ1-5
clone_size: few
cdr3_length: 15
v_call: TRBV7-9
d_call: NA

cdr3_nt: TGCGCCAGCAGCTTGAACGACAGGGCAATCAACGAGCAGTACTTC
cdr3_aa: CASSLNDRAINEQYF
j_call: TRBJ2-7
clone_size: NA
cdr3_length: 15
v_call: TRBV5-1
d_call: TRBD1

cdr3_nt: TGTGCCAGCAGCCAAGATGTCGGGTCAGCCGAGCAGTACTTC
cdr3_aa: CASSQDVGSAEQYF
j_call: TRBJ2-7
clone_size: NA
cdr3_length: 14
v_call: TRBV4-2
d_call: NA

cdr3_nt: TGTGCCAGCAGCGGTACGGAGGGGGGGGGCGCCGATCAGCCCCAGCATTTT
cdr3_aa: CASSGTEGGGADQPQHF
j_call: TRBJ1-5
clone_size: NA
cdr3_length: 17
v_call: TRBV21-1
d_call: NA

cdr3_nt: TGCGCCAGCAGTGAGGGGGGGGGCTCTGGGGCCAACGTCCTGACTTTC
cdr3_aa: CASSEGGGSGANVLTF
j_call: TRBJ2-6
clone_size: NA
cdr3_length: 16
v_call: TRBV10-1
d_call: TRBD2

cdr3_nt: TGTGCCAGCAGCTTAGGTCTGAGGGAAAGCTCCTACAATGAGCAGTTCTTC
cdr3_aa: CASSLGLRESSYNEQFF
j_call: TRBJ2-1
clone_size: NA
cdr3_length: 17
v_call: TRBV11-2
d_call: NA

cdr3_nt: TGTGCCAGCAGTTTACTGGACACGTACCAAGAGACCCAGTACTTC
cdr3_aa: CASSLLDTYQETQYF
j_call: TRBJ2-5
clone_size: NA
cdr3_length: 15
v_call: TRBV27
d_call: NA

cdr3_nt: TGTGCCAGCAGCTTGCGGTTTTCCGGGGAAAAACTGTTTTTT
cdr3_aa: CASSLRFSGEKLFF
j_call: TRBJ1-4
clone_size: NA
cdr3_length: 14
v_call: TRBV5-6
d_call: NA

cdr3_nt: TGTGCCAGCAGCCCGGGACAGGGCCCCAACTATGGCTACACCTTC
cdr3_aa: CASSPGQGPNYGYTF
j_call: TRBJ1-2
clone_size: few
cdr3_length: 15
v_call: TRBV9
d_call: TRBD1

cdr3_nt: TGTGCCAGCAGCCTTAGCTCCGGGGAGCTGTTTTTT
cdr3_aa: CASSLSSGELFF
j_call: TRBJ2-2
clone_size: few
cdr3_length: 12
v_call: TRBV7-2
d_call: NA

cdr3_nt: TGCAGCGTTGATCTATACTATGGCTACACCTTC
cdr3_aa: CSVDLYYGYTF
j_call: TRBJ1-2
clone_size: few
cdr3_length: 11
v_call: TRBV29-1
d_call: NA

cdr3_nt: TGTGCCTGGAGTGTAGTTCAGAATTCACCCCTCCACTTT
cdr3_aa: CAWSVVQNSPLHF
j_call: TRBJ1-6
clone_size: NA
cdr3_length: 13
v_call: TRBV30
d_call: NA

cdr3_nt: TGCGCCAGCAGCCAAAAGAGAAGCTCCTACAATGAGCAGTTCTTC
cdr3_aa: CASSQKRSSYNEQFF
j_call: TRBJ2-1
clone_size: NA
cdr3_length: 15
v_call: TRBV4-3
d_call: NA

cdr3_nt: TGTGCCAGCAGTGGCCTAGCGGCCACAGATACGCAGTATTTT
cdr3_aa: CASSGLAATDTQYF
j_call: TRBJ2-3
clone_size: once
cdr3_length: 14
v_call: TRBV6-2/TRBV6-3
d_call: TRBD2